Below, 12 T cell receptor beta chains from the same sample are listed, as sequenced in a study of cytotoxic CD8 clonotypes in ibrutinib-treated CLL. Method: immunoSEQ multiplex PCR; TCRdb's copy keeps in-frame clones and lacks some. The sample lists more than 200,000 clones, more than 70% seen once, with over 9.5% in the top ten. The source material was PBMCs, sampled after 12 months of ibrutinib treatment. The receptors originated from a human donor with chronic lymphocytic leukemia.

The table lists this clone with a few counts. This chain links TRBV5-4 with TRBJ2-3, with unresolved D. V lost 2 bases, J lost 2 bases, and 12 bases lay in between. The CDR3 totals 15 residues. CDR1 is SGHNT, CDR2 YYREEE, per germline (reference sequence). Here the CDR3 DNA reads TGTGCCAGCAGCTTTGGGGAATACTACACAGATACGCAGTATTTT. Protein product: CASSFGEYYTDTQYF.

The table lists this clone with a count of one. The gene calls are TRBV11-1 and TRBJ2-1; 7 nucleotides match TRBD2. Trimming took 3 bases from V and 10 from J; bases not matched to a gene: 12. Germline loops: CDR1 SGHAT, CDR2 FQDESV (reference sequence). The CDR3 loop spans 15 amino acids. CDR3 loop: CASSFSGTTDGEQFF. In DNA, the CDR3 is TGTGCCAGCAGCTTCTCCGGGACTACCGACGGGGAGCAGTTCTTC.

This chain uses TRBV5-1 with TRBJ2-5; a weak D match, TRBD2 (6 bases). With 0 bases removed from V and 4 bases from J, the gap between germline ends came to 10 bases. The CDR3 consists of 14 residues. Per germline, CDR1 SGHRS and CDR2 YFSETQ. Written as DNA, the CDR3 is TGCGCCAGCAGCTTGGGAGAAGCGGGAGAGACCCAGTACTTC. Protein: CASSLGEAGETQYF.

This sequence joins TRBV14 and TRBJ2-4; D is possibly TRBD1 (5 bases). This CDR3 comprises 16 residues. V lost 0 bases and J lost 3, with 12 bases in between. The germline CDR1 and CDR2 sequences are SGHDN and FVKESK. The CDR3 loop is CASSQEQALGKNIQYF. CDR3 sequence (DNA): TGTGCCAGCAGCCAAGAACAGGCCCTCGGCAAAAACATTCAGTACTTC.

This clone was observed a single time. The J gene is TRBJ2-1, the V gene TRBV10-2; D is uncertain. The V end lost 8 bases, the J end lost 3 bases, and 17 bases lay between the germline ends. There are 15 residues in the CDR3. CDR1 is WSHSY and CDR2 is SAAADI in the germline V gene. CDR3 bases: TGCGCCAGCGATGACCGACGTGGCCTCTACAATGAGCAGTTCTTC. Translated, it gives CASDDRRGLYNEQFF.

This chain's CDR3 is CASSPTVFPYNEQFF. The CDR3 coding sequence is TGCGCCAGCAGCCCGACAGTTTTCCCTTACAATGAGCAGTTCTTC. This chain uses TRBV5-1 with TRBJ2-1, with D maybe TRBD1 (5 bases). Germline CDR1 reads SGHRS; CDR2 reads YFSETQ. Between the trimmed V and J ends, which lost 4 bases and 4 bases, there was a span of 15 bases. The CDR3 runs 15 residues.

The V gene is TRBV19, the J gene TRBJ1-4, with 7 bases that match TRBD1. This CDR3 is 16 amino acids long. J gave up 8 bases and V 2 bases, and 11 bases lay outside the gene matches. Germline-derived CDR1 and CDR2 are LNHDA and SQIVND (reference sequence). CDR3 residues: CASSITRQGGSEKLFF. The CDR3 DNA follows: TGTGCCAGTAGTATAACAAGACAGGGAGGGAGCGAAAAACTGTTTTTT.

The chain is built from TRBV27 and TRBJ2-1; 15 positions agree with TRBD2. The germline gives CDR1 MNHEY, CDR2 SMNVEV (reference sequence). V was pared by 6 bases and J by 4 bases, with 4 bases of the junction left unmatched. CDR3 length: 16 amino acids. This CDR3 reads CASRGTSGGSYNEQFF. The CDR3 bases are TGTGCCAGCAGGGGGACTAGCGGGGGGTCATACAATGAGCAGTTCTTC.

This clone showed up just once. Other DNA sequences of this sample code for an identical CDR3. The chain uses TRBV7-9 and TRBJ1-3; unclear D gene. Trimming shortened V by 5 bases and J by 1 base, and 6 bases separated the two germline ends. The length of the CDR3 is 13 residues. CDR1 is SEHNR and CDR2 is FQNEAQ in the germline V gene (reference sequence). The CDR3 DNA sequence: TGTGCCAGCAGCCCGCCGTCTGGAAACACCATATATTTT. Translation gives CASSPPSGNTIYF. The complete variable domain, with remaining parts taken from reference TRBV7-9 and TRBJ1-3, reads DTGVSQNPRHKITKRGQNVTFRCDPISEHNRLYWYRQTLGQGPEFLTYFQNEAQLEKSRLLSDRFSAERPKGSFSTLEIQRTEQGDSAMYLCASSPPSGNTIYFGEGSWLTVV.

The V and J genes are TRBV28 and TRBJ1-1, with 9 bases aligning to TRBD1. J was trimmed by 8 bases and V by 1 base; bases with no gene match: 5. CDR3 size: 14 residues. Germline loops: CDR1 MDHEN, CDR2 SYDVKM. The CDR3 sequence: CASSLYGGTGEAFF. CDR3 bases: TGTGCCAGCAGTTTATACGGGGGGACAGGGGAAGCTTTCTTT.

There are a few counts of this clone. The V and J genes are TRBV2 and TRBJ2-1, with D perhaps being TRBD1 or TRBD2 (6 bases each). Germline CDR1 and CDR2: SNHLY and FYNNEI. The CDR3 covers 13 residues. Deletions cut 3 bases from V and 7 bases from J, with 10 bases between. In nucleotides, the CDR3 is TGTGCCAGCAGTGAGAGGAGGGGGAATGAGCAGTTCTTC. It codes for CASSERRGNEQFF.

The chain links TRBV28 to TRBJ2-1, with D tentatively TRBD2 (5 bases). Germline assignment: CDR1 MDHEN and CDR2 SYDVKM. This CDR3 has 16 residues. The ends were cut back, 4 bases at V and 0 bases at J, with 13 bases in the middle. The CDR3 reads CASSSSSSSSYNEQFF. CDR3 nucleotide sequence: TGTGCCAGCAGTTCTAGCTCCTCCAGCTCCTACAATGAGCAGTTCTTC.